This entry lists 29 T cell receptor beta chains sequenced from one sample in a study of T-cell reconstitution after alpha-beta-depleted transplantation in children. Library preparation (for TCRbeta) was performed with unique molecular identifiers. Each CDR3 protein gets one entry after TCRdb re-called the PCR reads with MiXCR. The sample yields around 380,000 distinct CDR3 sequences, 9.5% to 13% seen once. Specimen: PBMCs from the stem cell graft donor, collected from the stem cell graft. The receptors here all came from a human donor who donated a stem cell graft to a child with acute myeloid leukemia.

The V gene is TRBV10-3, the J gene TRBJ2-7; the match to TRBD2 covers 8 bases. The CDR3 length is 14 residues. CDR1 is ENHRY and CDR2 is SYGVKD in the germline V gene. Germline trimming cut 7 bases from V and 5 bases from J; bases unmatched to any gene: 10. In DNA, the CDR3 is TGTGCCATCAATCGAGCGGGGGAGATGAACGAGCAGTACTTC. Protein sequence: CAINRAGEMNEQYF.

V usage is TRBV5-6 and J usage is TRBJ2-3, with TRBD1 matching 9 bases. Germline V gives CDR1 SGHDT, CDR2 YYEEEE. CDR3 length: 17 amino acids. V shed 0 bases, J shed 2 bases, and the junction held 7 bases outside the gene matches. CDR3 nucleotides: TGTGCCAGCAGCTTGGTAGTTACAGGGGGCAACACAGATACGCAGTATTTT. Translating gives CASSLVVTGGNTDTQYF.

The chain uses TRBV30 and TRBJ2-7; D possibly corresponds to TRBD1 (5 bases). The CDR3 is made up of 15 amino acids. Looked up from germline, CDR1 is GTSNPN and CDR2 is SVGIG (reference sequence). The V end lost 1 base, the J end lost 4 bases, and 17 bases lay between the germline ends. CDR3 sequence: CAWSGSTVSRYEQYF. DNA for the CDR3: TGTGCCTGGAGTGGTTCGACAGTATCTCGTTACGAGCAGTACTTC.

With respect to this clonotype: The junction departs from germline at one end; a sequencing error may be responsible. The rearrangement joins TRBV5-4 to TRBJ2-2; D not certain. CDR3 length: 15 amino acids. Germline V lookup: CDR1 SGHNT, CDR2 YYREEE (reference sequence). CDR3 residues: CASSLFVGNIGELFF. The CDR3 bases are TGTGCCAGCAGCTTGTTTGTGGGAAACATCGGGGAGCTGTTTTTT.

CDR3 bases: TGTGCCAGCAGCCAAGGAACAGGGGTCACTGAAGCTTTCTTT. Amino acids: CASSQGTGVTEAFF. The chain links TRBV4-2 to TRBJ1-1; TRBD1 agrees at 7 bases. V was clipped by 1 base and J by 4 bases; unmatched bases: 3. Germline V gives CDR1 LGHNA, CDR2 YNFKEQ. CDR3 size: 14 residues.

This clonotype came up many times. The V and J genes are TRBV20-1 and TRBJ2-3; D is unclear. The CDR3 totals 13 residues. V lost 2 bases to trimming and J lost 2 bases, with 8 bases between them. CDR1 is DFQATT and CDR2 is SNEGSKA in the germline V gene (reference sequence). The DNA of the CDR3 is TGCAGTGCTAGACCCACCGTCACAGATACGCAGTATTTT. It codes for CSARPTVTDTQYF.

The gene calls are TRBV29-1 and TRBJ2-1, with D tentatively TRBD1 (5 bases). Germline V CDR1 and CDR2: SQVTM, ANQGSEA. This CDR3 spans 14 amino acids. Trimming pared 5 bases from V and 4 bases from J, leaving 15 bases between. As DNA, the CDR3 is TGCAGCGTTCTGGGCAGGGTTGGATACAATGAGCAGTTCTTC. As protein: CSVLGRVGYNEQFF.

The chain employs TRBV20-1 and TRBJ2-4; TRBD2 matches 7 bases. The germline CDR1 and CDR2 sequences are DFQATT and SNEGSKA (reference sequence). The CDR3 is 16 amino acids. Unmatched junction bases numbered 8, after V lost 0 bases and J lost 3 bases. As DNA, the CDR3 is TGCAGTGCTAGAGATCTGCAGGGAGGGGTCAAAAACATTCAGTACTTC. As protein: CSARDLQGGVKNIQYF.

This chain joins TRBV5-1 and TRBJ1-4, with D unclear. This CDR3 is 13 amino acids long. Germline loops: CDR1 SGHRS, CDR2 YFSETQ. The ends were cut back, 0 bases at V and 8 bases at J, with 8 bases in the middle. The DNA for the CDR3 is TGCGCCAGCAGCTTGGGACCAAGGGAAAAACTGTTTTTT. Its translation: CASSLGPREKLFF. Together with reference TRBV5-1 and TRBJ1-4, the CDR3 gives the full variable domain: KAGVTQTPRYLIKTRGQQVTLSCSPISGHRSVSWYQQTPGQGLQFLFEYFSETQRNKGNFPGRFSGRQFSNSRSEMNVSTLELGDSALYLCASSLGPREKLFFGSGTQLSVL.

J is TRBJ1-2 and V is TRBV7-2; D gene uncertain. Germline CDR1 SGHTA, CDR2 FQGNSA. The CDR3 spans 12 residues. The V end was cut by 1 base, the J end by 8 bases, with 8 bases between. The CDR3 nucleotides read TGTGCCAGCAGCTTAGGCCCCTTGGGCTACACCTTC. Its protein is CASSLGPLGYTF.

This clonotype was detected only a few times. The V gene is TRBV5-1, the J gene TRBJ2-7, with 9 bases identical to TRBD2. This CDR3 is 17 amino acids long. Trimming removed 4 bases from V and 1 base from J; junction bases left unmatched: 12. Germline CDR1 and CDR2: SGHRS and YFSETQ. This CDR3 is CASSIGLAISASYEQYF. In DNA, the CDR3 is TGCGCCAGCAGCATCGGACTAGCGATAAGCGCTTCCTACGAGCAGTACTTC. Variable domain in full (rest from reference TRBV5-1 and TRBJ2-7): KAGVTQTPRYLIKTRGQQVTLSCSPISGHRSVSWYQQTPGQGLQFLFEYFSETQRNKGNFPGRFSGRQFSNSRSEMNVSTLELGDSALYLCASSIGLAISASYEQYFGPGTRLTVT.

The chain joins TRBV7-9 to TRBJ1-5; 7 nucleotides match TRBD1. The germline V gene encodes CDR1 SEHNR and CDR2 FQNEAQ (reference sequence). The V gene end was trimmed by 5 bases and the J gene end by 3 bases; junction bases not matched to a gene: 4. The CDR3 loop spans 14 amino acids. The CDR3 reads CASSIGQVNQPQHF. In DNA form, the CDR3 reads TGTGCCAGCAGCATCGGACAGGTCAATCAGCCCCAGCATTTT.

This chain uses TRBV19 with TRBJ2-7; the D is unclear. Trimming pared 3 bases from V and 1 base from J, leaving 10 bases between. Germline V gives CDR1 LNHDA, CDR2 SQIVND (reference sequence). CDR3 length: 14 residues. CDR3 sequence (DNA): TGTGCCAGTAGTATGACCGGAATATCCTACGAGCAGTACTTC. Translated, it gives CASSMTGISYEQYF.

The sample holds a few counts of this clonotype. The gene calls are TRBV27 and TRBJ2-1; TRBD1 matches at 7 bases. With V trimmed by 5 bases and J by 4 bases, 11 bases remained unmatched. There are 16 residues in the CDR3. Germline CDR1 is MNHEY and CDR2 is SMNVEV (reference sequence). The CDR3 is CASSPYTGESYNEQFF. The CDR3 nucleotides are TGTGCCAGCAGTCCATACACAGGGGAGTCTTACAATGAGCAGTTCTTC.

Note on this clonotype: This is likely a read error, given that the CDR3 carries no conserved phenylalanine or tryptophan at its end. V and J are TRBV9 and TRBJ2-1; tentative D call: TRBD2 (6 bases). Germline V gene sequence: CDR1 SGDLS, CDR2 YYNGEE. The V gene lost 3 bases and the J gene lost 6 bases, with 19 bases spanning the gap. The length of the CDR3 is 16 residues. The CDR3 DNA reads as TGTGCCAGCAGCGCCGGGGACGGGGGAGGAATCAATGAGCAGTTCTTG. This translates into CASSAGDGGGINEQFL.

This clonotype has a count of ten or more. V usage is TRBV6-2 or TRBV6-3 and J usage is TRBJ2-2; the D is unclear. This CDR3 spans 12 amino acids. V dropped 5 bases and J dropped 2 bases, with 3 bases sitting between them. CDR1 and CDR2 (germline): MNHEY, SVGEGT. CDR3 sequence reads: CASSTNTGELFF. The CDR3 DNA follows: TGTGCCAGCAGTACAAACACCGGGGAGCTGTTTTTT.

V and J are TRBV7-2 and TRBJ1-6; no definite D call. Germline V lookup: CDR1 SGHTA, CDR2 FQGNSA. Trimming removed 1 base at V and 8 bases at J, with 9 bases between. The CDR3 has 14 amino acids. In DNA form, the CDR3 reads TGTGCCAGCAGCTTAGTGCCTCCAGATTCACCCCTCCACTTT. Amino acids: CASSLVPPDSPLHF.

This clonotype was counted many times. This chain links TRBV20-1 with TRBJ2-3, with unresolved D. CDR1 is DFQATT and CDR2 is SNEGSKA in the germline V gene (reference sequence). V gave up 0 bases and J gave up 4 bases, with 14 bases separating them. The CDR3 is 15 amino acids. The CDR3 bases are TGCAGTGCTAGAGATCTATTCCGCGTTCCAGATACGCAGTATTTT. Translation gives CSARDLFRVPDTQYF.

The chain recombines TRBV5-5 with TRBJ2-1; D tentatively fits TRBD1 or TRBD2 (6 bases each). Per germline, CDR1 SGHKS and CDR2 YYEKEE (reference sequence). V lost 3 bases, J lost 5 bases, and 12 bases lay in between. This CDR3 has 14 amino acids. The CDR3 loop is CASSSGDWDNEQFF. For the CDR3, the DNA is TGTGCCAGCAGCTCAGGGGACTGGGACAATGAGCAGTTCTTC.

In its sample, this clonotype was seen many times. The chain combines TRBV20-1 with TRBJ2-2, with a weak D call TRBD2 (5 bases). CDR3 size: 13 residues. Germline V gene data show CDR1 as DFQATT and CDR2 as SNEGSKA (reference sequence). V lost 0 bases, J lost 4 bases, and 6 bases lay in between. CDR3 protein: CSARDGVTGELFF. CDR3 nucleotide sequence: TGCAGTGCTAGAGACGGGGTCACCGGGGAGCTGTTTTTT.

With regard to this clonotype: At one of its ends the junction is not consistent with the germline gene, which may arise from a read error. The V and J genes are TRBV7-2 and TRBJ2-7; D could derive from TRBD1 or TRBD2 (6 bases each). The CDR3 loop spans 14 amino acids. Germline V gene data show CDR1 as SGHTA and CDR2 as FQGNSA. CDR3 sequence: CASSLYGGSNEQYF. CDR3 sequence (DNA): TGTGCCAGCAGCTTATACGGGGGCTCCAACGAGCAGTACTTC.

This clonotype came up many times. The chain combines TRBV25-1 with TRBJ2-7; 10 bases line up with TRBD1. Germline-derived CDR1 and CDR2 are MGHDK and SYGVNS. After removal of 2 bases from V and 7 bases from J, the junction contained 14 bases not matched to a gene. The CDR3 is 17 residues long. CDR3 nucleotides: TGTGCCAGCAGTGAAAGGCAACGGGGACAGGGGATTGGGGAGCAGTACTTC. This translates into CASSERQRGQGIGEQYF.

This clonotype was detected a few times. The chain joins TRBV20-1 to TRBJ2-7, with 8 bases that match TRBD1. CDR3 length: 13 amino acids. The germline V gene has CDR1 DFQATT and CDR2 SNEGSKA (reference sequence). Trimming at V came to 0 bases and at J to 12 bases, leaving 10 bases not matched to a gene. The CDR3 DNA reads as TGCAGTGCTAGAGATTTCCGGACAGGGTGTCTGTACTTC. It specifies CSARDFRTGCLYF.

In this sample, this clonotype turned up many times. V gene TRBV12-3 or TRBV12-4 combines with J gene TRBJ2-7; D could derive from TRBD1 or TRBD2 (5 bases each). V was shortened by 3 bases and J by 3 bases, with 12 bases between the two germline ends. The CDR3 runs to 14 residues. The CDR3 DNA sequence: TGTGCCAGCAGTTTGGGGGTGATCGGCTACGAGCAGTACTTC. Protein: CASSLGVIGYEQYF.

This clonotype was seen only a few times. The chain carries TRBV15 and TRBJ2-1, with TRBD2 as a possible D gene (5 bases). The germline V gene encodes CDR1 LNHNV and CDR2 YYDKDF (reference sequence). Between the trimmed V and J ends, which lost 0 bases and 11 bases, there was a span of 20 bases. CDR3 size: 16 residues. Here the CDR3 DNA reads TGTGCCACCAGCAGAGATTCGTCGTACGGGGTCGATAAGCAGTTCTTC. Protein sequence: CATSRDSSYGVDKQFF.

This clonotype was detected a few times. This chain links TRBV2 with TRBJ1-2; 7 nucleotides match TRBD1. V shed 4 bases, J shed 5 bases, and the junction held 10 bases outside the gene matches. The germline V gene encodes CDR1 SNHLY and CDR2 FYNNEI. This CDR3 has 15 residues. CDR3: CASSVNRGGRYGYTF. The CDR3 nucleotides are TGTGCCAGCAGTGTTAACAGGGGAGGACGGTATGGCTACACCTTC.

This clonotype has just a few counts. The CDR3 DNA follows: TGTGCTAGTGGAATGACAGGGTTAGAGACCCAGTACTTC. It specifies CASGMTGLETQYF. V is TRBV12-5 and J is TRBJ2-5, with 7 bases fitting TRBD1. J lost 4 bases, V lost 6 bases, and 5 bases had no gene match. From germline, CDR1 is LGHNT and CDR2 FRNRAP. The CDR3 runs to 13 residues.

The chain recombines TRBV18 with TRBJ2-5; D uncertain. V dropped 2 bases and J dropped 1 base, with 14 bases sitting between them. Germline assignment: CDR1 KGHSH and CDR2 LQKENI. CDR3 size: 16 residues. The CDR3 spells CASSPYKNPLQETQYF. The CDR3 DNA is TGTGCCAGCTCACCATACAAGAACCCCCTCCAAGAGACCCAGTACTTC.

This clonotype was counted many times. The J gene is TRBJ1-1, the V gene TRBV20-1; D possibly corresponds to TRBD1 (5 bases). Germline loops: CDR1 DFQATT, CDR2 SNEGSKA (reference sequence). Trimming left V 3 bases short and J 1 base short, with 12 bases between. This CDR3 is built from 14 residues. CDR3 sequence (DNA): TGCAGTGCTAGGAATCCACAGGAGAACACTGAAGCTTTCTTT. This translates into CSARNPQENTEAFF.